The entry below gives a single T cell receptor (beta chain) sequence along with its context. Its antigen is unknown. Deep level was the assay's run setting. Libraries were prepared by immunoSEQ multiplex PCR; TCRdb keeps only in-frame clonotypes and omits some of them. The data contain just over 2,000,000 clones, 95% of them singletons. This sample is drawn from a study of shared clonotypes between healthy human individuals. Study-wide background: Per-donor plates numbered three CD4 naive, three CD4 memory, two CD8 naive and one CD8 memory. General study points: The study found lower generation probabilities in non-shared clonotypes than in those shared by all four donors.

V was trimmed by 3 bases and J by 7 bases, leaving 21 bases between them. Germline-derived CDR1 and CDR2 are SGDLS and YYNGEE. The CDR3 runs 16 residues. This sequence joins TRBV9 and TRBJ2-3, with a possible D match to TRBD1 (6 bases). The sequenced sample was naive CD4+ T cells sorted from blood. Sample subset: CD45RA+ positively selected. This clonotype was sampled from a man aged 18 to 35 in good health. The CDR3 is CASSDRASGMSHTQYF. In DNA, the CDR3 is TGTGCCAGCAGCGACAGGGCCTCGGGGATGAGCCATACGCAGTATTTT.